These 24 T cell receptor beta chains were sequenced from one sample in a study of T cells after yellow fever vaccination. MiXCR, applied by TCRdb to the 5' RACE reads, yields one record per CDR3 protein. The sample yields more than 300,000 distinct CDR3 sequences, around 7.3% seen once. Sequencing used PBMCs, obtained more than 35 days after the first yellow fever vaccination. Receptor source: a man younger than 35 who received the YFV17D yellow fever vaccine.

The V gene is TRBV20-1, the J gene TRBJ2-2; possible D gene TRBD2, 6 bases. The ends were cut back, 2 bases at V and 5 bases at J, with 15 bases in the middle. This CDR3 region has 15 residues. The germline V gene has CDR1 DFQATT and CDR2 SNEGSKA (reference sequence). Here the CDR3 reads CSARTPGLLTGELFF. In DNA, the CDR3 is TGCAGTGCTAGAACCCCCGGACTACTTACCGGGGAGCTGTTTTTT.

The chain recombines TRBV4-3 with TRBJ1-1; weak D call: TRBD1 (5 bases). The V end was cut by 1 base, the J end by 0 bases, with 12 bases between. Germline assignment: CDR1 LGHNA and CDR2 YSLEER. CDR3 size: 16 residues. The CDR3 DNA sequence: TGCGCCAGCAGCCAAGCGGCCGGGGGGATGAACACTGAAGCTTTCTTT. Amino acid sequence: CASSQAAGGMNTEAFF.

The chain recombines TRBV2 with TRBJ2-2; 7 nucleotides line up with TRBD2. This CDR3 contains 16 residues. V was pared by 8 bases and J by 4 bases, with 13 bases of the junction left unmatched. From germline, CDR1 is SNHLY and CDR2 FYNNEI. CDR3: CASEEIAGVITGELFF. In DNA, the CDR3 is TGTGCCAGCGAAGAAATCGCGGGGGTCATCACCGGGGAGCTGTTTTTT.

In DNA, the CDR3 is TGTGCCAGCAGCTCCCTTGCCCCTTTAAGCTCCTACAATGAGCAGTTCTTC. As protein: CASSSLAPLSSYNEQFF. The chain employs TRBV5-5 and TRBJ2-1; D call uncertain. V lost 3 bases to trimming and J lost 0 bases, with 16 bases between them. The CDR3 extends over 17 amino acids. Per germline, CDR1 SGHKS and CDR2 YYEKEE (reference sequence).

This clonotype was found a few times. This rearrangement joins TRBV5-1 to TRBJ2-3, with D maybe TRBD1 (6 bases). Germline V CDR1 and CDR2: SGHRS, YFSETQ. Trimming pared 4 bases from V and 0 bases from J, leaving 18 bases between. This CDR3 has 17 amino acids. The CDR3 loop reads CASSASDRSFSTDTQYF. The CDR3 DNA sequence: TGCGCCAGCAGCGCCTCGGACAGATCCTTTAGCACAGATACGCAGTATTTT.

V is TRBV7-3 and J is TRBJ2-3, with no clear D. This CDR3 is built from 17 residues. The V gene lost 1 base and the J gene lost 4 bases, with 18 bases spanning the gap. Germline CDR1 SGHTA, CDR2 FQGTGA. Written as DNA, the CDR3 is TGTGCCAGCAGCTTAAAAATAAGGGTGGAGTCTGCAGATACGCAGTATTTT. Protein product: CASSLKIRVESADTQYF.

This clonotype has a handful of counts. This chain links TRBV4-3 with TRBJ2-1; 10 bases match TRBD2. This CDR3 has 15 amino acids. The V and J ends lost 0 bases and 13 bases, in that order; junction bases with no gene match: 9. Germline V lookup: CDR1 LGHNA, CDR2 YSLEER. CDR3 in DNA: TGCGCCAGCAGCCAAGATCGCCGGCTAGCGGGGGCTCAGTTCTTC. Amino acids: CASSQDRRLAGAQFF.

V gene TRBV5-1 combines with J gene TRBJ2-3, with 13 bases identical to TRBD2. The junction had 10 bases not matched to a gene; V was cut back by 9 bases and J by 9 bases. Germline CDR1 and CDR2: SGHRS and YFSETQ. The CDR3 runs to 14 residues. The CDR3 DNA reads TGCGCCAACGTACTAGCGGGGGGGCATTGGACGCAGTATTTT. Its translation is CANVLAGGHWTQYF.

This clonotype was seen at least ten times. V usage is TRBV5-1 and J usage is TRBJ2-1; D is ambiguous. The V and J ends lost 1 base and 0 bases respectively, with 8 bases between them. The CDR3 has 15 residues. CDR1 is SGHRS, CDR2 YFSETQ, per germline. For the CDR3, the DNA is TGCGCCAGCAGCTTGAGTGGTAGCTCCTACAATGAGCAGTTCTTC. Protein: CASSLSGSSYNEQFF.

This clonotype has at least ten counts. The chain uses TRBV6-2 or TRBV6-3 and TRBJ2-1; D uncertain. The CDR3 is 10 residues long. V was trimmed by 5 bases and J by 9 bases, leaving 5 bases between them. The germline V gene has CDR1 MNHEY and CDR2 SVGEGT. CDR3 loop: CASSNGEQFF. The CDR3 DNA follows: TGTGCCAGCAGTAACGGTGAGCAGTTCTTC.

Ten or more counts support this clonotype. The chain employs TRBV7-2 and TRBJ1-5; D is perhaps TRBD1 (5 bases). The CDR3 loop spans 15 amino acids. The V end lost 5 bases, the J end lost 7 bases, and 18 bases lay between the germline ends. Germline loops: CDR1 SGHTA, CDR2 FQGNSA. The CDR3 loop reads CASSPGRAVGQPQHF. CDR3 in DNA: TGTGCCAGCAGCCCGGGCAGGGCGGTTGGGCAGCCCCAGCATTTT.

The chain links TRBV7-9 to TRBJ2-1; D gene unclear. Deletions cut 5 bases from V and 7 bases from J, with 12 bases between. Germline CDR1 SEHNR, CDR2 FQNEAQ (reference sequence). The CDR3 extends over 13 amino acids. This CDR3 reads CASSPPVSNEQFF. The DNA of the CDR3 is TGTGCCAGCAGCCCGCCTGTATCAAATGAGCAGTTCTTC.

This clonotype was seen a few times. V and J are TRBV9 and TRBJ2-1; no firm D call. V lost 5 bases to trimming and J lost 12 bases, with 24 bases between them. The germline V gene has CDR1 SGDLS and CDR2 YYNGEE. This CDR3 contains 15 residues. CDR3 DNA sequence: TGTGCCAGCAGTCACGGTGGTAGGGATTCTAAGGGGCAGTTCTTC. Its translation: CASSHGGRDSKGQFF.

The chain couples TRBV20-1 to TRBJ2-1; 14 nucleotides agree with TRBD2. Per germline, CDR1 DFQATT and CDR2 SNEGSKA (reference sequence). The CDR3 spans 19 residues. Trimming cost V 5 bases and J 0 bases; bases outside gene matches: 12. The CDR3 loop is CSASSGTSGGQSSYNEQFF. In DNA, the CDR3 is TGCAGTGCTTCTTCCGGGACTAGCGGGGGTCAGAGCTCCTACAATGAGCAGTTCTTC.

The chain links TRBV5-1 to TRBJ2-1; 10 nucleotides align to TRBD1. Germline CDR1 is SGHRS and CDR2 is YFSETQ. V dropped 3 bases and J dropped 5; count of bases not matched to a gene: 5. This CDR3 contains 15 residues. The CDR3 reads CASSWTGGDNNEQFF. CDR3 DNA: TGCGCCAGCAGCTGGACAGGGGGGGATAACAATGAGCAGTTCTTC.

The V gene is TRBV6-1, the J gene TRBJ2-7; D unresolved. The CDR3 has 17 residues. CDR1 is MNHNS and CDR2 is SASEGT in the germline V gene. The V end was cut by 6 bases, the J end by 3 bases, with 24 bases between. The CDR3 loop is CASSHSPGQAPDYEQYV. For the CDR3, the DNA is TGTGCCAGCAGCCATTCCCCTGGCCAGGCCCCTGACTACGAGCAGTACGTC.

This clonotype was seen more than once but under ten times. This chain uses TRBV6-5 with TRBJ1-6; D possibly corresponds to TRBD1 (5 bases). CDR1 is MNHEY and CDR2 is SVGAGI in the germline V gene. V was pared by 0 bases and J by 9 bases, with 15 bases between. The CDR3 totals 16 residues. The CDR3 sequence is CASSYSRGRASSPLHF. For the CDR3, the DNA is TGTGCCAGCAGTTACTCCCGCGGCAGGGCGAGTTCACCCCTCCACTTT.

In this sample, this clonotype turned up once. The V call is TRBV19, the J call TRBJ1-2; D gene ambiguous. V was shortened by 9 bases and J by 0 bases, with 11 bases between the two germline ends. The length of the CDR3 is 13 residues. Germline-derived CDR1 and CDR2 are LNHDA and SQIVND (reference sequence). The DNA for the CDR3 is TGTGCCAGCCAGACATCGGCTAACTATGGCTACACCTTC. It translates to CASQTSANYGYTF.

This clonotype was detected many times. The chain has TRBV7-2 and TRBJ1-2; 8 bases align to TRBD1. Trimming took 1 base from V and 7 from J; bases not matched to a gene: 8. Germline-derived CDR1 and CDR2 are SGHTA and FQGNSA. The CDR3 length is 15 residues. As DNA, the CDR3 is TGTGCCAGCAGCTTAGTTGGGCAGGGGGCTAGTGGCTACACCTTC. This sequence encodes CASSLVGQGASGYTF.

The sample holds many counts of this clonotype. The V gene is TRBV4-2, the J gene TRBJ2-3, with TRBD2 identical over 12 bases. Germline assignment: CDR1 LGHNA and CDR2 YNFKEQ. The junction had 1 base not matched to a gene; V was cut back by 1 base and J by 2 bases. CDR3 length: 16 amino acids. Written as DNA, the CDR3 is TGTGCCAGCAGCCAAGGGACTAGCGGGGCCACAGATACGCAGTATTTT. It is translated as CASSQGTSGATDTQYF.

In its sample, this clonotype was seen a few times. This chain joins TRBV7-2 and TRBJ1-5; possible D gene TRBD1, 5 bases. Germline V lookup: CDR1 SGHTA, CDR2 FQGNSA. The CDR3 runs 15 residues. V lost 2 bases, J lost 5 bases, and 13 bases lay in between. CDR3 nucleotides: TGTGCCAGCAGCTTATCTGGGCAGGGACATCAGCCCCAGCATTTT. Encoded protein: CASSLSGQGHQPQHF.

This clonotype has a handful of counts. V and J are TRBV10-2 and TRBJ2-1, with D perhaps TRBD2 (7 bases). This CDR3 is 12 amino acids long. Per germline, CDR1 WSHSY and CDR2 SAAADI. Trimming stripped 7 bases from V and 9 bases from J, with 13 bases between. CDR3 DNA: TGCGCCAGCAAGAGGGGGGGCTTTGAGCAGTTCTTC. Encoded protein: CASKRGGFEQFF.

This clonotype was seen more than once but under ten times. J is TRBJ1-5 and V is TRBV20-1, with unresolved D. The CDR3 runs to 13 residues. Germline lookup yields CDR1 DFQATT and CDR2 SNEGSKA (reference sequence). Trimming stripped 3 bases from V and 9 bases from J, with 15 bases between. For the CDR3, the DNA is TGCAGTGCTAGTAAACAGCCTCAATGGCCCCAGCATTTT. Its translation is CSASKQPQWPQHF.

This clonotype was seen at least ten times. The V call is TRBV5-1, the J call TRBJ2-2, with D possibly matching TRBD2 (5 bases). Germline values: CDR1 SGHRS, CDR2 YFSETQ. The V end was cut by 0 bases, the J end by 0 bases, with 9 bases between. This CDR3 comprises 16 residues. CDR3 sequence reads: CASSLEVGANTGELFF. CDR3 coding DNA: TGCGCCAGCAGCTTGGAGGTCGGGGCGAACACCGGGGAGCTGTTTTTT.